The clone carrying this T cell receptor (beta chain) was observed many times. Trimming removed 5 bases from V and 6 bases from J; junction bases left unmatched: 11. Germline CDR1 and CDR2: SGHAT and FQNNGV. The CDR3 length is 16 residues. TCR alpha and beta CDR3 regions were amplified from RNA using iRepertoire nested multiplex PCR. TCRdb re-called the multiplex PCR reads through MiXCR, storing one row per CDR3 protein. The sample lists more than 85,000 distinct CDR3 sequences; 25% were seen once. The data are from a study of glioma-infiltrating T cells. The V call is TRBV11-2, the J call TRBJ2-1, with 9 nucleotides matching TRBD1. The sequenced material came from glioma tissue, nonneoplastic brain tissue, or PBMCs (not recorded which). This receptor was obtained from a human donor with low-grade glioma or glioblastoma, undergoing nonglioma brain surgery, or in good health (not recorded which). The CDR3 loop reads CASSQTGTGFGNEQFF. For the CDR3, the DNA is TGTGCCAGCAGCCAAACCGGGACAGGGTTTGGCAATGAGCAGTTCTTC. The full variable domain, its missing parts supplied by reference TRBV11-2 and TRBJ2-1, is EAGVAQSPRYKIIEKRQSVAFWCNPISGHATLYWYQQILGQGPKLLIQFQNNGVVDDSQLPKDRFSAERLKGVDSTLKIQPAKLEDSAVYLCASSQTGTGFGNEQFFGPGTRLTVL.